Listed below are T cell receptor beta chains from one sample, sequenced in a study of shared clonotypes between healthy human individuals. The table came from immunoSEQ multiplex PCR; TCRdb's copy has only in-frame clones and leaves some out. The sample carries approximately 1,000,000 clones, about 72% recorded once. The material sequenced was memory CD4+ T cells from PBMCs. Source of these receptors: a man aged 18 to 29 in good health. Some clones in this sample may be carry-over from other donors' samples. CDR3s include the opening cysteine and the closing phenylalanine or tryptophan. A D gene is named only where the DNA matches it firmly. Size is omitted from some rows. Given values are once, few, many or a class for expanded clones.

size: .; J: TRBJ2-2; D: .; V: TRBV15; CDR3: CATGAANTGELFF; DNA: TGTGCCACCGGCGCGGCGAACACCGGGGAGCTGTTTTTT
size: .; J: TRBJ2-5; D: .; V: TRBV7-2; CDR3: CASSRQVRETQYF; DNA: TGTGCCAGCAGCCGCCAAGTACGAGAGACCCAGTACTTC
size: few; J: TRBJ1-2; D: .; V: TRBV18; CDR3: CASSPDSNYGYTF; DNA: TGTGCCAGCTCACCAGACAGTAACTATGGCTACACCTTC
size: once; J: TRBJ2-7; D: TRBD1; V: TRBV5-1; CDR3: CASSPTTGGYEQYF; DNA: TGCGCCAGCAGCCCCACTACAGGGGGCTACGAGCAGTACTTC
size: .; J: TRBJ2-1; D: .; V: TRBV11-3; CDR3: CASSLAGRNNEQFF; DNA: TGTGCCAGCAGCTTAGCGGGAAGAAACAATGAGCAGTTCTTC
size: once; J: TRBJ2-7; D: TRBD2; V: TRBV10-3; CDR3: CAISDRTSGKPYEQYF; DNA: TGTGCCATCAGTGACAGGACTAGCGGGAAACCCTACGAGCAGTACTTC
size: .; J: TRBJ2-7; D: TRBD2; V: TRBV5-4; CDR3: CASSRSWGVTSGSYEQYF; DNA: TGTGCCAGCAGCCGTAGCTGGGGCGTAACTAGCGGGAGCTACGAGCAGTACTTC
size: .; J: TRBJ2-1; D: TRBD2; V: TRBV10-3; CDR3: CATRATGTSRISYNEQFF; DNA: TGTGCCACCAGGGCCACCGGGACTAGCCGGATCTCCTACAATGAGCAGTTCTTC
size: .; J: TRBJ2-7; D: .; V: TRBV6-4; CDR3: CASSDSGVIHEQYF; DNA: TGTGCCAGCAGTGACTCCGGAGTTATCCACGAGCAGTACTTC
size: .; J: TRBJ2-7; D: TRBD1; V: TRBV7-6; CDR3: CASTLGGAYEQYF; DNA: TGTGCCAGCACCCTAGGGGGCGCCTACGAGCAGTACTTC
size: .; J: TRBJ2-7; D: .; V: TRBV10-1; CDR3: CASSTGASGSTEQYF; DNA: TGCGCCAGCAGCACAGGGGCCAGCGGGAGTACCGAGCAGTACTTC
size: few; J: TRBJ2-1; D: .; V: TRBV28; CDR3: CASKIRESEQFF; DNA: TGTGCCAGCAAAATTCGCGAGAGTGAGCAGTTCTTC
size: .; J: TRBJ2-3; D: TRBD2; V: TRBV7-9; CDR3: CASRREGVADTQYF; DNA: TGTGCCAGCAGGCGGGAGGGGGTCGCAGATACGCAGTATTTT
size: once; J: TRBJ1-1; D: TRBD1; V: TRBV6-4; CDR3: CASSDWKTGGGTEAFF; DNA: TGTGCCAGCAGTGACTGGAAGACAGGGGGCGGCACTGAAGCTTTCTTT
size: .; J: TRBJ2-7; D: TRBD1; V: TRBV5-6; CDR3: CASRRQGSLEQYF; DNA: TGTGCCAGCAGACGACAGGGGTCTCTTGAGCAGTACTTC
size: .; J: TRBJ2-6; D: .; V: TRBV7-8; CDR3: CASSLSVSGANVLTF; DNA: TGTGCCAGCAGCTTAAGTGTCTCTGGGGCCAACGTCCTGACTTTC
size: .; J: TRBJ2-7; D: TRBD2; V: TRBV11-1; CDR3: CASSPGLADYEQYF; DNA: TGTGCCAGCAGCCCGGGACTAGCGGATTACGAGCAGTACTTC
size: .; J: TRBJ2-1; D: .; V: TRBV7-3; CDR3: CASSFSRGNEQFF; DNA: TGTGCCAGCAGCTTCTCTAGGGGGAATGAGCAGTTCTTC
size: .; J: TRBJ1-1; D: .; V: TRBV5-1; CDR3: CASRNKPGQNTEAFF; DNA: TGCGCCAGCAGAAATAAACCGGGACAGAACACTGAAGCTTTCTTT
size: .; J: TRBJ2-3; D: TRBD1; V: TRBV4-1; CDR3: CASSQSPDRGRADTQYF; DNA: TGCGCCAGCAGCCAGAGCCCCGACAGGGGGCGAGCAGATACGCAGTATTTT
size: .; J: TRBJ2-1; D: TRBD2; V: TRBV4-3; CDR3: CASSQAVAGPYNEQFF; DNA: TGCGCCAGCAGCCAAGCAGTAGCGGGCCCCTACAATGAGCAGTTCTTC
size: .; J: TRBJ1-3; D: .; V: TRBV19; CDR3: CATSPGASGNTIYF; DNA: TGTGCCACCTCTCCAGGAGCCTCTGGAAACACCATATATTTT
size: .; J: TRBJ1-4; D: .; V: TRBV5-1; CDR3: CASSPGGGFNEKLFF; DNA: TGCGCCAGCAGCCCCGGTGGAGGATTTAATGAAAAACTGTTTTTT
size: .; J: TRBJ2-7; D: TRBD2; V: TRBV4-2; CDR3: CASSQGASGVYEQYF; DNA: TGTGCCAGCAGCCAAGGTGCTAGCGGGGTTTACGAGCAGTACTTC
size: .; J: TRBJ2-7; D: TRBD2; V: TRBV7-2; CDR3: CASSLGLAKTRSSYEQYF; DNA: TGTGCCAGCAGCTTGGGACTAGCGAAAACCAGGAGCTCCTACGAGCAGTACTTC
size: .; J: TRBJ1-5; D: TRBD1; V: TRBV19; CDR3: CASSILLGGGGQPQHF; DNA: TGTGCCAGTAGTATACTTTTAGGAGGGGGCGGTCAGCCCCAGCATTTT
size: .; J: TRBJ2-7; D: .; V: TRBV7-2; CDR3: CASSDRRSSYEQYF; DNA: TGTGCCAGCAGCGACCGGCGGTCCTCCTACGAGCAGTACTTC
size: .; J: TRBJ1-4; D: .; V: TRBV7-9; CDR3: CASSSYTTTNEKLFF; DNA: TGTGCCAGCAGCTCCTATACCACAACTAATGAAAAACTGTTTTTT
size: .; J: TRBJ2-7; D: TRBD1; V: TRBV6-1; CDR3: CASSDLYTGVASEQYF; DNA: TGTGCCAGCAGTGATCTATATACAGGGGTGGCTAGTGAGCAGTACTTC
size: .; J: TRBJ1-2; D: TRBD1; V: TRBV27; CDR3: CASRLRQGGGFNYGYTF; DNA: TGTGCCAGCAGACTCCGACAGGGTGGCGGGTTTAACTATGGCTACACCTTC
size: .; J: TRBJ2-1; D: .; V: TRBV14; CDR3: CASSQPGTYSSYNEQFF; DNA: TGTGCCAGCAGCCAGCCTGGGACTTACAGCTCCTACAATGAGCAGTTCTTC
size: .; J: TRBJ2-7; D: .; V: TRBV28; CDR3: CASSLTGPPYEQYF; DNA: TGTGCCAGCAGTTTAACCGGGCCCCCCTACGAGCAGTACTTC
size: .; J: TRBJ2-1; D: .; V: TRBV20-1; CDR3: CSASFAGKKFF; DNA: TGCAGTGCTAGTTTTGCGGGTAAGAAGTTCTTC
size: few; J: TRBJ1-1; D: .; V: TRBV6-6; CDR3: CASGMKGIWDTEAFF; DNA: TGTGCCAGCGGGATGAAGGGAATTTGGGACACTGAAGCTTTCTTT
size: .; J: TRBJ2-7; D: .; V: TRBV6-5; CDR3: CASGNLDRAQYF; DNA: TGTGCCAGCGGAAACTTGGACAGAGCGCAGTACTTC
size: .; J: TRBJ2-1; D: .; V: TRBV9; CDR3: CASSATTVGGEQFF; DNA: TGTGCCAGCAGCGCAACCACCGTTGGCGGCGAGCAGTTCTTC
size: .; J: TRBJ1-2; D: .; V: TRBV29-1; CDR3: CSVIEGLGYTF; DNA: TGCAGCGTTATTGAGGGGCTTGGCTACACCTTC
size: once; J: TRBJ2-5; D: TRBD2; V: TRBV12-5; CDR3: CASAKGLGETQYF; DNA: TGTGCTAGTGCTAAGGGACTAGGAGAGACCCAGTACTTC
size: .; J: TRBJ2-5; D: TRBD1; V: TRBV7-3; CDR3: CASSTGGRETQYF; DNA: TGTGCCAGCAGCACAGGGGGCCGGGAGACCCAGTACTTC
size: .; J: TRBJ2-3; D: .; V: TRBV2; CDR3: CASHEPNTDTQYF; DNA: TGTGCCAGCCACGAACCTAACACAGATACGCAGTATTTT
size: .; J: TRBJ1-2; D: .; V: TRBV14; CDR3: CASSPYSEYIGYTF; DNA: TGTGCCAGCAGCCCTTATTCAGAGTACATAGGCTACACCTTC
size: .; J: TRBJ2-3; D: TRBD2; V: TRBV7-3; CDR3: CASSPGLADTQYF; DNA: TGTGCCAGCAGCCCGGGACTAGCGGATACGCAGTATTTT
size: .; J: TRBJ1-4; D: TRBD1; V: TRBV28; CDR3: CASSLDRGYAEKLFF; DNA: TGTGCCAGCAGTTTAGACAGGGGATATGCCGAAAAACTGTTTTTT
size: .; J: TRBJ2-6; D: .; V: TRBV2; CDR3: CASKYTSGANVLTF; DNA: TGTGCCAGCAAGTACACCTCTGGGGCCAACGTCCTGACTTTC
size: .; J: TRBJ1-2; D: TRBD1; V: TRBV5-1; CDR3: CASSYQDREDGYTF; DNA: TGCGCCAGCAGCTATCAGGACAGGGAAGATGGCTACACCTTC
size: .; J: TRBJ1-4; D: .; V: TRBV7-6; CDR3: CASSLSGAGEKLFF; DNA: TGTGCCAGCAGCTTGAGCGGGGCCGGGGAAAAACTGTTTTTT
size: many; J: TRBJ2-1; D: TRBD2; V: TRBV29-1; CDR3: CSVVGLAGVGEQFF; DNA: TGCAGCGTTGTGGGCCTAGCGGGAGTGGGTGAGCAGTTCTTC
size: .; J: TRBJ1-4; D: TRBD1; V: TRBV30; CDR3: CAWRAGGDEKLFF; DNA: TGTGCCTGGAGGGCAGGGGGCGACGAAAAACTGTTTTTT
size: .; J: TRBJ2-1; D: .; V: TRBV25-1; CDR3: CASSERGRGRYNEQFF; DNA: TGTGCCAGCAGTGAAAGGGGACGGGGGAGGTACAATGAGCAGTTCTTC
size: .; J: TRBJ2-3; D: .; V: TRBV18; CDR3: CASSPGADTQYF; DNA: TGTGCCAGCTCACCAGGGGCAGATACGCAGTATTTT
size: .; J: TRBJ2-5; D: TRBD1; V: TRBV7-3; CDR3: CASSIGTAETQYF; DNA: TGTGCCAGCAGCATTGGGACAGCGGAGACCCAGTACTTC
size: .; J: TRBJ2-3; D: .; V: TRBV6-6; CDR3: CASWGGPKTDTQYF; DNA: TGTGCCAGCTGGGGGGGGCCCAAGACAGATACGCAGTATTTT
size: .; J: TRBJ1-5; D: .; V: TRBV15; CDR3: CATRRGSNQPQHF; DNA: TGTGCCACCAGACGAGGGAGTAATCAGCCCCAGCATTTT
size: .; J: TRBJ2-7; D: .; V: TRBV29-1; CDR3: CSVESTYEQYF; DNA: TGCAGCGTTGAGAGCACCTACGAGCAGTACTTC
size: .; J: TRBJ1-3; D: TRBD1; V: TRBV11-2; CDR3: CASSAVRGGNTIYF; DNA: TGTGCCAGCAGCGCCGTCAGGGGGGGAAACACCATATATTTT
size: .; J: TRBJ2-6; D: .; V: TRBV28; CDR3: CASSRRAGRGPGANVLTF; DNA: TGTGCCAGCAGTCGCAGGGCCGGCCGGGGGCCTGGGGCCAACGTCCTGACTTTC
size: .; J: TRBJ2-5; D: .; V: TRBV7-6; CDR3: CASSLAREQETQYF; DNA: TGTGCCAGCAGCTTGGCCAGGGAGCAAGAGACCCAGTACTTC
size: .; J: TRBJ1-2; D: .; V: TRBV29-1; CDR3: CSVDPYNNYGYTF; DNA: TGCAGCGTTGATCCGTATAATAACTATGGCTACACCTTC
size: many; J: TRBJ2-5; D: .; V: TRBV6-1; CDR3: CASSESWASAGTQYF; DNA: TGTGCCAGCAGTGAATCCTGGGCCAGCGCGGGGACCCAGTACTTC
size: .; J: TRBJ2-7; D: .; V: TRBV27; CDR3: CASSSRYEQYF; DNA: TGTGCCAGCAGTTCCCGCTACGAGCAGTACTTC